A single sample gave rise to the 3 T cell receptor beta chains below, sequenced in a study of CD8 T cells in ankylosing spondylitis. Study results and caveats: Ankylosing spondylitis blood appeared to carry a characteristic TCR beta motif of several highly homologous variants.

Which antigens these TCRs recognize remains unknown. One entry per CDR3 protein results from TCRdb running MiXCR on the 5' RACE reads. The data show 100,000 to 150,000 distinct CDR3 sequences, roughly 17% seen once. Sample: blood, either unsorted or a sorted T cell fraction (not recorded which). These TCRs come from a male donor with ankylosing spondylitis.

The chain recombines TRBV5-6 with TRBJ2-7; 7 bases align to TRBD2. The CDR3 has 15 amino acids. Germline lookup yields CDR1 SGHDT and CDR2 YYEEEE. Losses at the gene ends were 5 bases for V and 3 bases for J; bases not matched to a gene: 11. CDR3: CASRPYGGGLYEQYF. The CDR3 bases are TGTGCCAGCAGACCCTACGGGGGAGGGCTCTACGAGCAGTACTTC.

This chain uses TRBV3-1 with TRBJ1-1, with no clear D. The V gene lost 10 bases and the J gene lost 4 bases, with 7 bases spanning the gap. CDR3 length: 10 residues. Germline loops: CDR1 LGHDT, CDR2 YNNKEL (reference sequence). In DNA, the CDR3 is TGTGCCACCCGAACCACTGAAGCTTTCTTT. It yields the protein CATRTTEAFF.

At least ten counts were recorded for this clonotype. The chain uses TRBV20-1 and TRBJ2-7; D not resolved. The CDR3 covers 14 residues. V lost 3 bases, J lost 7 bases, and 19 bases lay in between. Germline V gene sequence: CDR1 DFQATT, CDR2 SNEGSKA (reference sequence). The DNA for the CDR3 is TGCAGTGCTAGTTCAGGCTCACGGCCTTGGGAGCAGTACTTC. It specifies CSASSGSRPWEQYF.